This is a list of T cell receptor beta chains from one sample in a study of T-cell reconstitution after alpha-beta-depleted transplantation in children. A single record per CDR3 protein comes from TCRdb applying MiXCR to the PCR reads. The top ten clones hold approximately 5% of a sample with 750,000 to 950,000 distinct CDR3 sequences, 16% of them seen once. This specimen was PBMCs, mostly from graft donor cells, taken 360 days after TCRalphabeta/CD19-depleted stem cell transplant. Receptors originate from a male patient under 18 who had a stem cell transplant for acute lymphoblastic leukemia, so the T cells may come from the graft donor. CDR3s include the opening cysteine and the closing phenylalanine or tryptophan. The order of the fields is J gene, D gene, V gene, clone size, CDR3 DNA, CDR3 protein. The D gene is left open where the match is weak. Part of the rows lack a size; the others show once, few, many or a class for expanded clones.

TRBJ1-2 | TRBD1 | TRBV20-1 | . | TGCAGTGCTAGTTTCCGGGACAGGGGTCTCTATGGCTACACCTTC | CSASFRDRGLYGYTF
TRBJ2-3 | . | TRBV14 | few | TGTGCCAGCAGCCAAGGCATTTACAGTACGCAGTATTTT | CASSQGIYSTQYF
TRBJ2-7 | . | TRBV4-1 | . | TGCGCCAGCAGCCGAGAGGGCAGGGGCGCCTACGAGCAGTACTTC | CASSREGRGAYEQYF
TRBJ2-5 | . | TRBV4-1 | few | TGCGCCAGCAGCCCGGTAGGGGCGCCGGGAGAGACCCAGTACTTC | CASSPVGAPGETQYF
TRBJ2-7 | TRBD2 | TRBV20-1 | few | TGCAGTGCTAGAAAGCGGGGAACCTACGAGCAGTACTTC | CSARKRGTYEQYF
TRBJ2-1 | TRBD2 | TRBV15 | few | TGTGCCACCAGCAACTTAGCGGGAGTGTGGGGCGATGAGCAGTTCTTC | CATSNLAGVWGDEQFF
TRBJ2-7 | . | TRBV7-7 | . | TGTGCCAGCAGCTTAGAATTTGGCGTCAACTACGAGCAGTACTTC | CASSLEFGVNYEQYF
TRBJ2-1 | TRBD2 | TRBV12-3/TRBV12-4 | few | TGTGCCAGCAGTGTAACTAGCGGTAGGGACAATGAGCAGTTCTTC | CASSVTSGRDNEQFF
TRBJ2-7 | TRBD1 | TRBV29-1 | . | TGCAGCGTTGATTCCGGGACAGGGCCCTACGAGCAGTACTTC | CSVDSGTGPYEQYF
TRBJ2-2 | TRBD2 | TRBV2 | few | TGTGCCAGCAGTGATGTAGGGCCTAGCGGGCACGCCGGGGAGCTGTTTTTT | CASSDVGPSGHAGELFF
TRBJ2-7 | TRBD2 | TRBV4-1 | . | TGCGCCAGCAGCCCTGGAGGACTAGGGGCCTACGAGCAGTACTTC | CASSPGGLGAYEQYF
TRBJ2-2 | . | TRBV5-1 | many | TGCGCCAGCAGCCCCGAGTCCACCGGGGAGCTGTTTTTT | CASSPESTGELFF
TRBJ1-1 | TRBD1 | TRBV5-1 | many | TGCGCCAGCGGATTTGGTTGGACAGGGCTTAACCTCGGTGAAGCTTTCTTT | CASGFGWTGLNLGEAFF
TRBJ2-7 | . | TRBV14 | . | TGTGCCAGCAGCCAAGAATCCCTATTGAGGTATGGGCTTTACGAGCAGTACTTC | CASSQESLLRYGLYEQYF
TRBJ1-5 | . | TRBV3-1 | . | TGTGCCAGCAGCCAAGACAGGATCGCGGGACCCCAGCATTTT | CASSQDRIAGPQHF
TRBJ1-4 | . | TRBV6-5 | . | TGTGCCAGCAGTTACGGGGGGCGTAATGGTCGTGAAAAACTGTTTTTT | CASSYGGRNGREKLFF
TRBJ2-5 | TRBD1 | TRBV9 | . | TGTGCCAGCAGCGTATCTCCTTCAGGGGGTCAAGAGACCCAGTACTTC | CASSVSPSGGQETQYF
TRBJ1-1 | TRBD1 | TRBV7-7 | . | TGTGCCAGCAGCCCGACAGGGGGCAAGGAGGCTTTCTTT | CASSPTGGKEAFF
TRBJ2-1 | . | TRBV5-5 | few | TGTGCCAGCAGCTTGGGGGACGGCAATGAGCAGTTCTTC | CASSLGDGNEQFF
TRBJ2-7 | TRBD2 | TRBV4-1 | many | TGCGCCAGCAGCCAAGATGAACTAGCGGACCTCTACGAGCAGTACTTC | CASSQDELADLYEQYF
TRBJ1-2 | . | TRBV7-8 | many | TGTGCCAGCAGCTTAGAGTCAGGGATCTATGGCTACACCTTC | CASSLESGIYGYTF
TRBJ1-4 | TRBD1 | TRBV3-1 | . | TGTGCCAGCCGCCCAGGGGGCCAGGATGAAAAACTGTTTTTT | CASRPGGQDEKLFF
TRBJ2-3 | TRBD2 | TRBV20-1 | . | TGCAGTGCTAGAGGGACTAGCGGGAACACAGATACGCAGTATTTT | CSARGTSGNTDTQYF
TRBJ1-1 | . | TRBV12-3/TRBV12-4 | many | TGTGCCAGCACTGTTCGTATGAACACTGAAGCTTTCTTT | CASTVRMNTEAFF
TRBJ2-3 | TRBD2 | TRBV4-1 | . | TGCGCCAGCAGCCAAAGCCCGACTAGCGGGAGTACAGATACGCAGTATTTT | CASSQSPTSGSTDTQYF
TRBJ2-3 | . | TRBV7-9 | . | TGTGCCAGCAGCTTTCACGGCAGGGCCAACACAGATACGCAGTATTTT | CASSFHGRANTDTQYF
TRBJ1-2 | TRBD1 | TRBV20-1 | few | TGCAGTGCTTCCTCCGGGACAGGAGGCTATGGCTACACCTTC | CSASSGTGGYGYTF
TRBJ2-4 | . | TRBV5-1 | few | TGCGCCAGCAGCTTGGGGGATTTGGGGCGATGGGCCAAAAACATTCAGTACTTC | CASSLGDLGRWAKNIQYF
TRBJ2-3 | TRBD2 | TRBV7-9 | many | TGTGCCAGCAGCCCGAGAAGTGCGGGAGGCACAGATACGCAGTATTTT | CASSPRSAGGTDTQYF
TRBJ2-3 | TRBD2 | TRBV5-1 | . | TGCGCCAGCAGCTTTGACCTAGCGGGAGCCTCAGATACGCAGTATTTT | CASSFDLAGASDTQYF
TRBJ2-1 | . | TRBV29-1 | few | TGCAGCGTTGAAGATGGTAGCTATTTTGGTGAGCAGTTCTTC | CSVEDGSYFGEQFF
TRBJ2-1 | . | TRBV4-1 | few | TGCGCCAGCAGCCTCCTACCCGGGGACTTTTCCCGTACAAATGAGCAGTTCTTC | CASSLLPGDFSRTNEQFF
TRBJ2-5 | TRBD2 | TRBV4-1 | many | TGCGCCAGCAGCCCGACGGGAGGGAAAGAGACCCAGTACTTC | CASSPTGGKETQYF
TRBJ1-1 | TRBD1 | TRBV5-1 | many | TGCGCCAGCAGCTTGGACAGGGGAGACACTGAAGCTTTCTTT | CASSLDRGDTEAFF
TRBJ2-2 | TRBD2 | TRBV19 | few | TGTGCCAGTAGTATGGCTAGACGAGGGAGGGTAACCCCCGGGGAGCTGTTTTTT | CASSMARRGRVTPGELFF
TRBJ2-1 | . | TRBV12-3/TRBV12-4 | . | TGTGCCAGCAGTTTACCCCTAGGACCGATCCATGAGCAGTTCTTC | CASSLPLGPIHEQFF
TRBJ2-7 | TRBD2 | TRBV27 | few | TGTGCCAGCGGGACTAGCAGCTCCTACGAGCAGTACTTC | CASGTSSSYEQYF
TRBJ2-5 | . | TRBV6-5 | few | TGTGCCAGCAGTTACGGGGCCGGGGCGAGGGAGACCCAGTACTTC | CASSYGAGARETQYF
TRBJ2-7 | . | TRBV15 | . | TGTGCCACCAGCAGAGATGGCCGGCCCTCCTACGAGCAGTACTTC | CATSRDGRPSYEQYF
TRBJ2-7 | . | TRBV20-1 | . | TGCAGTGCCCCCTGGGGGTTAAGCTCCTACGAGCAGTACTTC | CSAPWGLSSYEQYF
TRBJ2-7 | . | TRBV12-3/TRBV12-4 | . | TGTGCCAGCAGTTTCGACGACAGTGCCTACGAGCAGTACTTC | CASSFDDSAYEQYF
TRBJ2-1 | TRBD2 | TRBV19 | . | TGTGCCAGTAGTATGCCCGGGACTAGCGGGAGGGCCTTCGGTTACAATGAGCAGTTCTTC | CASSMPGTSGRAFGYNEQFF
TRBJ2-7 | . | TRBV4-1 | . | TGCGCCAGCAGCCCCCCGATCCGCCCCTACGAGCAGTACTTC | CASSPPIRPYEQYF
TRBJ2-4 | TRBD1 | TRBV15 | . | TGTGCCACCAGCAGATCCGCGGGGACAGGGGTAGCCAAAAACATTCAGTACTTC | CATSRSAGTGVAKNIQYF
TRBJ2-2 | . | TRBV18 | few | TGTGCCAGCTCATCTATTCGGAGTGTAATAACCGGGGAGCTGTTTTTT | CASSSIRSVITGELFF
TRBJ1-1 | . | TRBV6-1 | . | TGTGCCAGCAGTCCGAACTCAGCGGGATTTCGGGCTTTCTTT | CASSPNSAGFRAFF
TRBJ2-2 | . | TRBV29-1 | . | TGCAGCGTTGAAGACGCGGGGACGAACACCGGGGAGCTGTTTTTT | CSVEDAGTNTGELFF
TRBJ2-7 | TRBD2 | TRBV10-1 | few | TGCGCCAGCAGTGAAGAGACTAGCGGACTCTACGAGCAGTACTTC | CASSEETSGLYEQYF
TRBJ2-7 | TRBD1 | TRBV20-1 | many | TGCAGTGCTCGGGTCAGGGGGAGTCCCTACGAGCAGTACTTC | CSARVRGSPYEQYF
TRBJ2-7 | . | TRBV25-1 | few | TGTGCCAGCGCCAATATGTGGGGGACACCCTACGAGCAGTACTTC | CASANMWGTPYEQYF
TRBJ2-7 | . | TRBV29-1 | many | TGCAGCGTGCGGGCGGAGAGGGTCGAGCAGTACTTC | CSVRAERVEQYF
TRBJ2-7 | . | TRBV2 | . | TGTGCCAGCAGGGTACAGCTCCACGAGCAGTACTTC | CASRVQLHEQYF
TRBJ1-5 | TRBD1 | TRBV6-1 | . | TGTGCCAGCAGAACTGGACAGGGAGGGAGGCAGCCCCAGCATTTT | CASRTGQGGRQPQHF
TRBJ1-1 | . | TRBV12-3/TRBV12-4 | . | TGTGCCAGCACCCGCCGGGGACCTACGGAAGCTTTCTTT | CASTRRGPTEAFF
TRBJ2-1 | TRBD2 | TRBV12-3/TRBV12-4 | . | TGTGCCAGCAGTTGGACTCCCTGGGGGGGAAAGCAGTTCTTC | CASSWTPWGGKQFF
TRBJ2-1 | . | TRBV4-2 | many | TGTGCCAGCAGCCAAGCGGGGCTAGCGAACAATGAGCAGTTCTTC | CASSQAGLANNEQFF
TRBJ2-7 | . | TRBV28 | many | TGTGCCAGCAGTTTATTGGGATCCTCAGGCACCTACGAGCAGTACTTC | CASSLLGSSGTYEQYF